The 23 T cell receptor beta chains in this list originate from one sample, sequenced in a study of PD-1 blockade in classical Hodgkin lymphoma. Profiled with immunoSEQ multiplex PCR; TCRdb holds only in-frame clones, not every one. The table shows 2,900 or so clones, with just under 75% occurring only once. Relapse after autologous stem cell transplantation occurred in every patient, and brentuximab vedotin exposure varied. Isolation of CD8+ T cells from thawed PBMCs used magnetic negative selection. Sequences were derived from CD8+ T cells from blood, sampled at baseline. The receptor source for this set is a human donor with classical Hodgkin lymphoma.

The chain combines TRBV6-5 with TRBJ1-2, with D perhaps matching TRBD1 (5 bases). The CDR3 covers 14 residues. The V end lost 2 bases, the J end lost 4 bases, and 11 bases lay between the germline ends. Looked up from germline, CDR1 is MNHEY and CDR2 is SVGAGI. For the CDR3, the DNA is TGTGCCAGCAGTTACAAGGCAGGGCTCTATGGCTACACCTTC. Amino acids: CASSYKAGLYGYTF.

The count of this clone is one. The CDR3 coding sequence is TGCGCCAGCAGCTTCATGGGACTAGCGGGAGGCACAGATACGCAGTATTTT. It codes for CASSFMGLAGGTDTQYF. The rearrangement links TRBV5-1 to TRBJ2-3; 14 bases map to TRBD2. With 2 bases clipped from V and 1 base from J, the junction kept 3 bases outside the gene matches. CDR3 length: 17 residues. CDR1 is SGHRS and CDR2 is YFSETQ in the germline V gene.

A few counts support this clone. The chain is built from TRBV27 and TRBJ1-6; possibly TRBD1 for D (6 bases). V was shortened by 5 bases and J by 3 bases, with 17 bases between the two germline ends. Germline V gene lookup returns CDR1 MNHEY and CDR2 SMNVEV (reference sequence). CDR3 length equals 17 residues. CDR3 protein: CASSLRDILGYNSPLHF. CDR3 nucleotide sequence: TGTGCCAGCAGTCTCCGGGACATCCTCGGCTATAATTCACCCCTCCACTTT.

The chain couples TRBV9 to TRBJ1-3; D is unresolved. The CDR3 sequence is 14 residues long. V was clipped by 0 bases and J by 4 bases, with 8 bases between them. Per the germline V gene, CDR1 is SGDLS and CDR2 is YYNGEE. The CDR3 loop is CASSVARVGNTIYF. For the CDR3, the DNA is TGTGCCAGCAGCGTAGCCCGGGTCGGAAACACCATATATTTT.

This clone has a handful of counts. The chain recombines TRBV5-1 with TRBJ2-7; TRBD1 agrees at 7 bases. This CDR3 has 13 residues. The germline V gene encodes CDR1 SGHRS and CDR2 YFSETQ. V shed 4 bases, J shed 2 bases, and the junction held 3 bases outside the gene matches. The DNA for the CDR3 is TGCGCCAGCAGCCACGACAGGGCCTACGAGCAGTACTTC. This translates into CASSHDRAYEQYF.

CDR3 nucleotide sequence: TGCGCCAGCAGCCCGACAAGGGCGGTAGGCGGAGACTCTGGGGCCAACGTCCTGACTTTC. This encodes CASSPTRAVGGDSGANVLTF. The gene calls are TRBV4-1 and TRBJ2-6; no clear D gene. Germline V gene lookup returns CDR1 MGHRA and CDR2 YSYEKL. The V end lost 4 bases, the J end lost 0 bases, and 22 bases lay between the germline ends. The CDR3 runs 20 residues.

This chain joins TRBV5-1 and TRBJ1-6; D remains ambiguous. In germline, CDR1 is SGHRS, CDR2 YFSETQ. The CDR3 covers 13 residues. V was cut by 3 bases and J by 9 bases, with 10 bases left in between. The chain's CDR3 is CASSWAGSSPLHF. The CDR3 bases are TGCGCCAGCAGCTGGGCGGGGAGTTCACCCCTCCACTTT. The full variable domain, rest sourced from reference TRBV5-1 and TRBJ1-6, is KAGVTQTPRYLIKTRGQQVTLSCSPISGHRSVSWYQQTPGQGLQFLFEYFSETQRNKGNFPGRFSGRQFSNSRSEMNVSTLELGDSALYLCASSWAGSSPLHFGNGTRLTVT.

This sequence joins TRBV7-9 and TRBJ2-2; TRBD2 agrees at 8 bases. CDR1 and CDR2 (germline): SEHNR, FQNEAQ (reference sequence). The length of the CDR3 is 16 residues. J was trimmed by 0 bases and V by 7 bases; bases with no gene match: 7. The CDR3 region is CASNKRGLPNTGELFF. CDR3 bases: TGTGCCAGCAATAAGCGGGGGCTCCCGAACACCGGGGAGCTGTTTTTT.

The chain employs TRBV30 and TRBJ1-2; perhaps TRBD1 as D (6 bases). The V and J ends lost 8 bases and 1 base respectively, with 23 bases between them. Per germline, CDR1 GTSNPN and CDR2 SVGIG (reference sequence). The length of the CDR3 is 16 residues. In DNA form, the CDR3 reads TGTGCCGGGTGGACCGTTCACAGGGACTATAACTATGGCTACACCTTC. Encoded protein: CAGWTVHRDYNYGYTF.

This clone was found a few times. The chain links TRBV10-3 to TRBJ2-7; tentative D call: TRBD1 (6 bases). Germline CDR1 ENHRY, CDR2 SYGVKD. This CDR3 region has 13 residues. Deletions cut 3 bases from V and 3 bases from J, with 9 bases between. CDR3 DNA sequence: TGTGCCATCAGTGATCGGGGACACTACGAGCAGTACTTC. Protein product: CAISDRGHYEQYF.

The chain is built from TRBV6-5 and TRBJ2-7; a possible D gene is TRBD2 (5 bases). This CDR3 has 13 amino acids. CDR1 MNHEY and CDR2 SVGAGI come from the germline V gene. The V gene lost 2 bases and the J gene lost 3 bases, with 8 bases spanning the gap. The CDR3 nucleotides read TGTGCCAGCAGTTACGCGGGTCTCTACGAGCAGTACTTC. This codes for CASSYAGLYEQYF.

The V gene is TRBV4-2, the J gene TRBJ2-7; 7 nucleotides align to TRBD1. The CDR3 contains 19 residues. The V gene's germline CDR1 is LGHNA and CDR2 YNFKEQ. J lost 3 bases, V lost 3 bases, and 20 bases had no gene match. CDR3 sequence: CASSQTGSDSAPFYYEQYF. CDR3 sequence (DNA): TGTGCCAGCAGCCAGACAGGGTCGGACTCGGCCCCCTTTTACTACGAGCAGTACTTC.

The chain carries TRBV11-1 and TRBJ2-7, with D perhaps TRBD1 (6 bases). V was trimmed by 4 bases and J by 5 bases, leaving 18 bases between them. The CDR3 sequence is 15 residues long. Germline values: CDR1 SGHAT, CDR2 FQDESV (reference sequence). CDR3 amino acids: CASSYRDTSVDEQYF. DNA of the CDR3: TGTGCCAGCAGCTACCGGGACACCTCCGTCGACGAGCAGTACTTC.

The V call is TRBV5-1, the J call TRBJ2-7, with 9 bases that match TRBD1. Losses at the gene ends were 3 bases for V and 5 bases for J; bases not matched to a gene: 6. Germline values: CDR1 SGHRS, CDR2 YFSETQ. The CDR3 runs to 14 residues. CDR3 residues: CASSYRDRADEQYF. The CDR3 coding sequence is TGCGCCAGCAGCTACCGGGACAGGGCGGACGAGCAGTACTTC.

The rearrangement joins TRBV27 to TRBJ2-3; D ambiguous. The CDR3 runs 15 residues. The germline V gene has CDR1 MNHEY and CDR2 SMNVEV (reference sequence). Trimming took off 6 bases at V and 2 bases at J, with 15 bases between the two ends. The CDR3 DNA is TGTGCCAGCAGCCTCTACACCCCCCTCACAGATACGCAGTATTTT. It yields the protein CASSLYTPLTDTQYF.

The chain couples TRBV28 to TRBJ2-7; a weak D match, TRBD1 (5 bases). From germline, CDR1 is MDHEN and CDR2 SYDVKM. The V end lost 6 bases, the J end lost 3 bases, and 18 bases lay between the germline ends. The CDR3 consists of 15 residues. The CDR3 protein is CASSRLLRGNYEQYF. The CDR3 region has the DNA TGTGCCAGCAGCCGCCTCCTAAGGGGAAACTACGAGCAGTACTTC.

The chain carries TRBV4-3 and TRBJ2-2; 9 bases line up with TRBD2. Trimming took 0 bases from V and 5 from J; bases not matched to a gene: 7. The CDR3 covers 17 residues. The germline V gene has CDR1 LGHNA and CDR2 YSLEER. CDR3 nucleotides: TGCGCCAGCAGCCAAGACCCTAGCGGGGCGGGGACCGGGGAGCTGTTTTTT. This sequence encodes CASSQDPSGAGTGELFF.

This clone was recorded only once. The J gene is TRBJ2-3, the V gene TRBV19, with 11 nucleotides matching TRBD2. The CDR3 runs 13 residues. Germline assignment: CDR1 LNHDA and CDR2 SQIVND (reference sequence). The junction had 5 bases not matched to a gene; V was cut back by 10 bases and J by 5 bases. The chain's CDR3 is CATLAGGQDTQYF. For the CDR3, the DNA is TGTGCCACCTTAGCGGGGGGGCAAGATACGCAGTATTTT.

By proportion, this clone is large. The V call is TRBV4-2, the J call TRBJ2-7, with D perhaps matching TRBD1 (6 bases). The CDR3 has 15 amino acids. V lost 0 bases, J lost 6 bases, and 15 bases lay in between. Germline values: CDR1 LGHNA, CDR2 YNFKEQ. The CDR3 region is CASSQEYGDMGEQYF. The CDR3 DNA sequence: TGTGCCAGCAGCCAAGAATACGGGGACATGGGCGAGCAGTACTTC.

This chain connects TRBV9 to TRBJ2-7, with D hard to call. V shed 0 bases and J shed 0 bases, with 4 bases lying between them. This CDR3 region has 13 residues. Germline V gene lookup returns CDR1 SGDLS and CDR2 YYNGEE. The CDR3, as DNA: TGTGCCAGCAGCGTAGGAAACTCCTACGAGCAGTACTTC. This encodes CASSVGNSYEQYF. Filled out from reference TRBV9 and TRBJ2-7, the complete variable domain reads DSGVTQTPKHLITATGQRVTLRCSPRSGDLSVYWYQQSLDQGLQFLIQYYNGEERAKGNILERFSAQQFPDLHSELNLSSLELGDSALYFCASSVGNSYEQYFGPGTRLTVT.

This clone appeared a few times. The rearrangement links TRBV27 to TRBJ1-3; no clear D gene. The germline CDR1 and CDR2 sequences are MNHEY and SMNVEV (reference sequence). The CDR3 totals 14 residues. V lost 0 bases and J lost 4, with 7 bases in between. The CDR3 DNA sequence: TGTGCCAGCAGTTTATCACAGCGGGGAAACACCATATATTTT. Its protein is CASSLSQRGNTIYF.

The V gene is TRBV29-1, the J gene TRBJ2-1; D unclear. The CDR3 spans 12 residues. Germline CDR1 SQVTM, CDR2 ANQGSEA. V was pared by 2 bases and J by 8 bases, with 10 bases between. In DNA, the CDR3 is TGCAGCGTTGAATCGCAAATCGATGAGCAGTTCTTC. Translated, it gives CSVESQIDEQFF.

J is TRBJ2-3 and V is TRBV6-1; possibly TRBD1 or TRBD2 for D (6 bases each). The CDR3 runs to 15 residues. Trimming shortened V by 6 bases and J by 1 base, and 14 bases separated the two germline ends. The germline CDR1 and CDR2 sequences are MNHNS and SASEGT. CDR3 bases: TGTGCCAGCAGCTTAGAGGGGGAGGGCACAGATACGCAGTATTTT. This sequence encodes CASSLEGEGTDTQYF.